Listed here are 5 T cell receptor beta chains from one sample, sequenced in a study of OX40 agonist ivuxolimab in advanced cancers. Sequencing used immunoSEQ multiplex PCR; TCRdb keeps in-frame clones, though not all of them. The sample gives around 40,000 clones, about 85% of which show up once; about 5.2% is in the top ten. Sequencing was performed on CD4+ or CD8+ T cells sorted from blood, taken in a trial of the OX40 agonist ivuxolimab. The receptors come from an adult with an advanced solid tumor such as melanoma, head and neck, liver or kidney cancer.

The V call is TRBV5-6, the J call TRBJ1-2; D unclear. The CDR3 spans 13 residues. Per the germline V gene, CDR1 is SGHDT and CDR2 is YYEEEE. Trimming cost V 2 bases and J 0 bases, with 5 bases left between them. The CDR3: CASSFEANYGYTF. In nucleotides, the CDR3 is TGTGCCAGCAGCTTCGAAGCTAACTATGGCTACACCTTC.

The chain carries TRBV6-1 and TRBJ2-7; D may be TRBD2 (6 bases). CDR3 length equals 15 residues. V dropped 6 bases and J dropped 3 bases, with 18 bases sitting between them. CDR1 and CDR2 from the germline V gene are MNHNS and SASEGT. CDR3 coding DNA: TGTGCCAGCAGGTCTCCTCGACGGGGACTCTACGAGCAGTACTTC. Translated: CASRSPRRGLYEQYF.

The chain is built from TRBV6-5 and TRBJ1-2; 7 bases are a match to TRBD1. CDR3 length: 13 amino acids. The V gene end was trimmed by 7 bases and the J gene end by 7 bases; junction bases not matched to a gene: 9. Germline CDR1 reads MNHEY; CDR2 reads SVGAGI. CDR3 DNA sequence: TGTGCCAGCACTCTACAGGGGATCGGTGGCTACACCTTC. This codes for CASTLQGIGGYTF.

This chain uses TRBV28 with TRBJ1-3; D perhaps matches TRBD1 (5 bases). The CDR3 runs to 11 residues. Germline V gene sequence: CDR1 MDHEN, CDR2 SYDVKM. DNA for the CDR3: TGTGCGGGGGGTTTTGGAAACACCATATATTTT. Protein: CAGGFGNTIYF.

This clone was observed a single time. The CDR3, as DNA: TGTGCCAGCAGTGAAACCGGACAGACCTACTATGGCTACACCTTC. This translates into CASSETGQTYYGYTF. The rearrangement links TRBV2 to TRBJ1-2, with D perhaps matching TRBD1 (6 bases). The V end was cut by 2 bases, the J end by 3 bases, with 13 bases between. There are 15 residues in the CDR3. In germline, CDR1 is SNHLY, CDR2 FYNNEI.